This T cell receptor (beta chain) was recovered during a study of OX40 agonist ivuxolimab in advanced cancers. On the study more broadly: Partial responses were achieved by three patients, of whom one had hepatocellular carcinoma and two had cutaneous melanoma.

Sequencing used immunoSEQ multiplex PCR; TCRdb keeps in-frame clones, though not all of them. Here the sample spans about 68,000 clones, roughly 83% being singletons. Germline V gene sequence: CDR1 SGHNT, CDR2 YENEEA. This CDR3 spans 14 amino acids. V lost 9 bases to trimming and J lost 10 bases, with 22 bases between them. Study findings and constraints: Among the lowest peripheral clonal expansion occurred in 0.1-3.0 mg/kg partial responders. The mean number of expanded clones was higher in CD8+ T cells than in CD4+. There was clonal expansion of CD4+ and CD8+ blood T cells by week 6 at 0.1 to 3.0 mg/kg.

In its sample, this clone was seen a few times. Its antigen is as yet unknown. The material sequenced was CD4+ or CD8+ T cells sorted from blood, taken in a trial of the OX40 agonist ivuxolimab. The sequence was obtained from an adult with an advanced solid tumor such as melanoma, head and neck, liver or kidney cancer. The gene calls are TRBV11-3 and TRBJ1-5, with D perhaps matching TRBD1 (5 bases). The CDR3 reads CARLSDSPFYPQHF. DNA for the CDR3: TGTGCCAGGTTAAGTGACAGTCCTTTTTATCCCCAGCATTTT.